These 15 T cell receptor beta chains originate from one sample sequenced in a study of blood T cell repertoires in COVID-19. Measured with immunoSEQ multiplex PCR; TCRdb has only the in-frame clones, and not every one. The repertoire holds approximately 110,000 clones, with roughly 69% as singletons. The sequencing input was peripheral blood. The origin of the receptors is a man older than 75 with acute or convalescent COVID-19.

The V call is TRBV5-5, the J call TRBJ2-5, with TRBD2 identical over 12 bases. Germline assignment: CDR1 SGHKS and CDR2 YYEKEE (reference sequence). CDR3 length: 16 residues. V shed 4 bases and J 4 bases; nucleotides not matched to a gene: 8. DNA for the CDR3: TGTGCCAGCAGCGCTCCGGGACTAGCGGGCGGAGAGACCCAGTACTTC. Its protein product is CASSAPGLAGGETQYF.

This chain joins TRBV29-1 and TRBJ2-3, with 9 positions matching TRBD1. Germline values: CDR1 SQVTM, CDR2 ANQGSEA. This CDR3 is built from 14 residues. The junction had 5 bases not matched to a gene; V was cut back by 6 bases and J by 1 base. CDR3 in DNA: TGCAGCGTGAGGGACAGGGCAGGCACAGATACGCAGTATTTT. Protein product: CSVRDRAGTDTQYF.

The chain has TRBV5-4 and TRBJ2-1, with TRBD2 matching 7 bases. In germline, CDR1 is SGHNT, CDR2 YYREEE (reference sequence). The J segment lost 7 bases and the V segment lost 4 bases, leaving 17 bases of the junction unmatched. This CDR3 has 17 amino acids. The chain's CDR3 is CASSPGTTRHHTNEQFF. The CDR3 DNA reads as TGTGCCAGCAGCCCCGGGACTACCCGCCACCACACGAATGAGCAGTTCTTC.

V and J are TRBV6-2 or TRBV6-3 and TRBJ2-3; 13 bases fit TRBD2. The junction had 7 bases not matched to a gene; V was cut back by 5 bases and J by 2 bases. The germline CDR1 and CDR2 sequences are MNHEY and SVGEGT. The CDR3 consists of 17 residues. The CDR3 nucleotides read TGTGCCAGCAGTCGTACCGGGACTAGCGGGAACACAGATACGCAGTATTTT. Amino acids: CASSRTGTSGNTDTQYF.

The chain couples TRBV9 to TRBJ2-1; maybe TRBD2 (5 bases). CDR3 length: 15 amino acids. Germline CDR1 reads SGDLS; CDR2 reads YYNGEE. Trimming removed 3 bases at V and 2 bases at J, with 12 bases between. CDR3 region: CASSAWTGPYNEQFF. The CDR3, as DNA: TGTGCCAGCAGCGCCTGGACTGGTCCCTACAATGAGCAGTTCTTC. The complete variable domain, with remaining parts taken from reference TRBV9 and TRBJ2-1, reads DSGVTQTPKHLITATGQRVTLRCSPRSGDLSVYWYQQSLDQGLQFLIQYYNGEERAKGNILERFSAQQFPDLHSELNLSSLELGDSALYFCASSAWTGPYNEQFFGPGTRLTVL.

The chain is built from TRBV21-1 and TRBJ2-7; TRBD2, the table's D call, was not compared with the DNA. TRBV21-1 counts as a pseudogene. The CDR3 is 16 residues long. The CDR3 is CARPPLTSGSSYEQYF. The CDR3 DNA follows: TGTGCCAGACCCCCCTTGACTAGCGGCAGCTCCTACGAGCAGTACTTC.

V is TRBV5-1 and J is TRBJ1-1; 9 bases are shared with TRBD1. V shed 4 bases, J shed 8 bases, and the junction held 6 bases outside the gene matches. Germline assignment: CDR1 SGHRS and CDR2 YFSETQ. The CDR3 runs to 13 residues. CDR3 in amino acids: CASSQQTGGEAFF. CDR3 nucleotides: TGCGCCAGCAGCCAACAGACAGGGGGGGAAGCTTTCTTT. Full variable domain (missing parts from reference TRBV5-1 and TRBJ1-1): KAGVTQTPRYLIKTRGQQVTLSCSPISGHRSVSWYQQTPGQGLQFLFEYFSETQRNKGNFPGRFSGRQFSNSRSEMNVSTLELGDSALYLCASSQQTGGEAFFGQGTRLTVV.

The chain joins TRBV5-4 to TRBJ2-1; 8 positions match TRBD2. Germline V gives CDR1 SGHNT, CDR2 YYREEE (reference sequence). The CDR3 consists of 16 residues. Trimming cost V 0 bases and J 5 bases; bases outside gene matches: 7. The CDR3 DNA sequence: TGTGCCAGCAGCTTGGGCGGAGGACTAGCTAACAATGAGCAGTTCTTC. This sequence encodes CASSLGGGLANNEQFF.

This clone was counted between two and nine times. CDR3 sequence reads: CASSLQGSWETQYF. For the CDR3, the DNA is TGTGCCAGCAGCCTCCAGGGGTCCTGGGAGACCCAGTACTTC. The chain recombines TRBV25-1 with TRBJ2-5; a weak D match, TRBD1 (6 bases). Trimming left V 6 bases short and J 5 bases short, with 16 bases between. This CDR3 is built from 14 residues. CDR1 and CDR2 (germline): MGHDK, SYGVNS.

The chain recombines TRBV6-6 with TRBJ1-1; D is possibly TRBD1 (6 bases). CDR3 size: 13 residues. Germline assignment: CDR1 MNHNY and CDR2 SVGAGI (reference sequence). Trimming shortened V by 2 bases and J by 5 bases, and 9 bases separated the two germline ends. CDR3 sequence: CASSYLGATEAFF. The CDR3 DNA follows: TGTGCCAGCAGTTACCTGGGGGCGACTGAAGCTTTCTTT.

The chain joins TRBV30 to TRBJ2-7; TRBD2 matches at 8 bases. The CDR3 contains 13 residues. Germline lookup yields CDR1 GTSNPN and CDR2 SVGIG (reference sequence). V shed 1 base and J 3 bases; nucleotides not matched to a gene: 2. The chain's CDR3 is CAWSATSGYEQYF. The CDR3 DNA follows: TGTGCCTGGAGTGCCACTAGCGGCTACGAGCAGTACTTC.

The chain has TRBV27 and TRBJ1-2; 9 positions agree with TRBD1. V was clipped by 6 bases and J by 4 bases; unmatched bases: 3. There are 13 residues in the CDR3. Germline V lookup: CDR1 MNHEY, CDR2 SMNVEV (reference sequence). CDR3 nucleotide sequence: TGTGCCAGCAGACAGGGGGCTTTCTATGGCTACACCTTC. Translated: CASRQGAFYGYTF.

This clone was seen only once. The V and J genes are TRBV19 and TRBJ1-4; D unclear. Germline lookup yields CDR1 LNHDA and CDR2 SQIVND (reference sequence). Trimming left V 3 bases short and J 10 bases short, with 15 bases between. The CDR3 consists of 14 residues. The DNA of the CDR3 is TGTGCCAGTAGTATCTGGCGGGGAAACGGAAAACTGTTTTTT. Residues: CASSIWRGNGKLFF.

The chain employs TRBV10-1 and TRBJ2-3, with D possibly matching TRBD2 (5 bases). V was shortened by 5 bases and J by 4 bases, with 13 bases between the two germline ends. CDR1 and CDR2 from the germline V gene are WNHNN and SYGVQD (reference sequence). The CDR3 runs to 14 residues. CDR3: CASSLAPGADTQYF. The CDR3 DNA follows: TGCGCCAGCAGTCTCGCCCCCGGGGCAGATACGCAGTATTTT.

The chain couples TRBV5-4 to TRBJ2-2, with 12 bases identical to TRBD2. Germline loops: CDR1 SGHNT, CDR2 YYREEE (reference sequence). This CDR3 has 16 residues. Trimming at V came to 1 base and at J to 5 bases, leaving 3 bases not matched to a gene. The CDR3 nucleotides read TGTGCCAGCAGCTTGCCTGGGACTAGCGGGACCGGGGAGCTGTTTTTT. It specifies CASSLPGTSGTGELFF.